This entry is about one TCR beta chain. Its antigen remains undetermined. Base-call qualities are not available, and no considerably larger clone is one nucleotide away. The immunoSEQ Assay, a bias-controlled multiplex PCR, was used to amplify TCRbeta CDR3 regions from genomic DNA. Per the authors' processing: Nucleated cell counts per sample were estimated from amplification of reference gene primers within the assay. Sequence reads were collapsed and filtered to measure the absolute abundance of every unique TCRbeta CDR3 rearrangement. For each sample, productive Simpson clonality was calculated as the square root of Simpson's diversity index across productive rearrangements. The immuneACCESS repertoire file appears here via TCRdb, limited to in-frame rearrangements. These files lack a portion of the clones; in checked studies, under half of the deficit traces to unresolved V genes, and the cause of the others is not known. V and J calls and clone size are those listed in that table; D and trimming were worked out from the DNA. The sample profile shows about 200,000 clones; just over 85% of them were found once. Jointly, the top ten make up approximately 5.9% of the sample.

The data stem from a study of blood T cell repertoires in COVID-19 (dated by TCRdb to about 2020). Describing the broader study: Samples covering the acute and convalescent phases of COVID-19 were provided by collaborators in the United States, Italy and Spain. The prospective study material was composed of cDNA or gDNA derived from T cells, B-cell-depleted T cells, or PBMCs. The dataset comprised deeply sampled blood TCRbeta repertoires from subjects exposed to, actively infected with, or recovered from COVID-19. The repertoires were made available in a free public database intended to serve as a resource for research on the immune response to SARS-CoV-2. The samples were drawn from the first 160 participants of the ongoing ImmuneRACE study and from about 1,200 subjects provided by 6 global collaborators. Nearly every sample came with metadata listing a de-identified subject ID, COVID-19 status, age in years and sex. Where HLA class I and class II types were available, the types were taken from metadata supplied by the sample provider, not from assay-based typing.

The CDR3 covers 13 residues, taking in both the cysteine and the phenylalanine. The DNA shown is the 39-base CDR3, in frame from base 1. V sheds 5 bases and J sheds 2 bases, leaving 10 bases between their ends. CDR1 LNHDA and CDR2 SQIVND are derived from the germline V gene (reference sequence). Whole blood was collected in K2EDTA tubes by collaborating institutions according to the institutions' own protocols. For TCRbeta analysis, collaborators shipped samples in one of three forms: frozen whole blood, isolated PBMCs, or DNA extracted from either of those sample types. Points the paper makes about the study in general: Clinical and demographic metadata were provided uncurated, with the amount varying by source and participant.

The sequenced material came from peripheral blood. This TCR came from an older man with acute or convalescent COVID-19. This sequence uses TRBV19 and TRBJ2-7; TRBD2 might be the D gene, on 6 matching bases. This receptor carries the CDR3 CASSGTPTYEQYF. The nucleotides read TGTGCCAGTAGTGGGACTCCAACCTACGAGCAGTACTTC.